This TCR beta chain was identified in a study of STAT3 mutations in large granular lymphocyte leukemia. Study at large: More than half of T-LGLL patients received immunosuppressive therapy.

Trimming cost V 2 bases and J 5 bases, with 5 bases left between them. CDR3 length equals 11 residues. The germline V gene encodes CDR1 DFQATT and CDR2 SNEGSKA (reference sequence). Notes on this clone: As yet, its antigen is unknown.

Study outcomes and limitations: Every T-LGLL patient had at least one immunodominant TCRbeta clonotype. TCR clonotype switching after therapy occurred in about 30% of the 18 patients.

TCRbeta libraries averaged roughly 40,000 productive templates per sample. Clones were sequenced by immunoSEQ multiplex PCR, and TCRdb holds only the in-frame ones, with some missing. The table shows 25,000 to 40,000 clones, with 70% to 90% occurring only once. This rearrangement joins TRBV20-1 to TRBJ2-3; no reliable D call. The sequence was obtained from a man in his fifties or sixties with T-cell large granular lymphocyte leukemia. Some clones in this sample may be carry-over from other donors' samples. Sequencing was carried out using peripheral blood mononuclear cells. The CDR3 sequence: CSARSGDTQYF. CDR3 DNA sequence: TGCAGTGCTAGATCGGGAGATACGCAGTATTTT.